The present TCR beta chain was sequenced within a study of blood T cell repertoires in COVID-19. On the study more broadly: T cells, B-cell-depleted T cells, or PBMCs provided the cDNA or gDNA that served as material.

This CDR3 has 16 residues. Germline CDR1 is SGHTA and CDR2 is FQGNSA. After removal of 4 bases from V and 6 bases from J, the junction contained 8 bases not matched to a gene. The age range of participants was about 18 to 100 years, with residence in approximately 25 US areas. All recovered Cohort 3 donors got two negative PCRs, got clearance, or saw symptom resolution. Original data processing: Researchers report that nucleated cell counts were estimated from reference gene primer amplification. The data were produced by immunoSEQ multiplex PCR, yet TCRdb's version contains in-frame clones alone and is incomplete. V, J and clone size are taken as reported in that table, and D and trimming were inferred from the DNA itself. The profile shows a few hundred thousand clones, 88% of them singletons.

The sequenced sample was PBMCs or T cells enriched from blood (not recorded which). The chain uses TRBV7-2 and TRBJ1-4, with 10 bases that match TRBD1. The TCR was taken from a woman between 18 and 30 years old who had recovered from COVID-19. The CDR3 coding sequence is TGTGCCAGCAGCTCACGGACAGGGGGAGGTTATGAAAAACTGTTTTTT. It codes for CASSSRTGGGYEKLFF.